These 7 T cell receptor beta chains originate from one sample sequenced in a study of blood T cell repertoires in COVID-19. Repertoires were generated with immunoSEQ multiplex PCR, while TCRdb's copy carries only in-frame clones and drops some. The sample holds tens of thousands of clones; around nine tenths are singletons and the top ten take about 1.3%. The sequencing input was peripheral blood. The origin of the receptors is a human donor in a cohort sampled during active COVID-19.

This chain connects TRBV14 to TRBJ2-2, with D perhaps TRBD2 (5 bases). The CDR3 loop spans 14 amino acids. Trimming took 6 bases from V and 2 from J, leaving 10 bases between them. CDR1 and CDR2 from the germline V gene are SGHDN and FVKESK. CDR3 sequence: CASRFGVNTGELFF. CDR3 nucleotide sequence: TGTGCCAGCAGATTCGGGGTTAACACCGGGGAGCTGTTTTTT.

This clone was recorded a few times. The rearrangement uses TRBV5-1 and TRBJ2-6, with TRBD1 matching 9 bases. Germline V gene sequence: CDR1 SGHRS, CDR2 YFSETQ. J lost 2 bases, V lost 4 bases, and 4 bases had no gene match. The CDR3 covers 16 residues. CDR3 sequence (DNA): TGCGCCAGCAGCCCCCGACAGGGGGCTGGGGCCAACGTCCTGACTTTC. Translated, it gives CASSPRQGAGANVLTF. Together with reference TRBV5-1 and TRBJ2-6, the CDR3 gives the full variable domain: KAGVTQTPRYLIKTRGQQVTLSCSPISGHRSVSWYQQTPGQGLQFLFEYFSETQRNKGNFPGRFSGRQFSNSRSEMNVSTLELGDSALYLCASSPRQGAGANVLTFGAGSRLTVL.

This chain joins TRBV6-5 and TRBJ1-1; D uncertain. Looked up from germline, CDR1 is MNHEY and CDR2 is SVGAGI. Between the trimmed V and J ends, which lost 5 bases and 0 bases, there was a span of 10 bases. This CDR3 comprises 14 residues. CDR3 nucleotides: TGTGCCAGCAGTCCCACAGACCTGAACACTGAAGCTTTCTTT. Encoded protein: CASSPTDLNTEAFF.

This rearrangement joins TRBV27 to TRBJ1-2; 7 bases line up with TRBD1. V dropped 4 bases and J dropped 6; count of bases not matched to a gene: 5. Germline V CDR1 and CDR2: MNHEY, SMNVEV (reference sequence). This CDR3 has 13 amino acids. CDR3 nucleotide sequence: TGTGCCAGCAGTTCCACGACAGGGAATGGCTACACCTTC. Protein product: CASSSTTGNGYTF.

This clone appeared a single time. V gene TRBV5-6 combines with J gene TRBJ1-3; D gene uncertain. The germline CDR1 and CDR2 sequences are SGHDT and YYEEEE. CDR3 length: 18 residues. The V gene lost 0 bases and the J gene lost 0 bases, with 16 bases spanning the gap. The CDR3 loop reads CASSLGGPYDYSGNTIYF. Here the CDR3 DNA reads TGTGCCAGCAGCTTGGGAGGTCCGTACGACTACTCTGGAAACACCATATATTTT.

V usage is TRBV5-1 and J usage is TRBJ2-5; 7 nucleotides match TRBD1. The CDR3 has 15 residues. V trimming: 0 bases; J trimming: 4 bases; junction bases outside the gene matches: 6. Germline values: CDR1 SGHRS, CDR2 YFSETQ. CDR3 protein: CASSLDRGTGETQYF. CDR3 sequence (DNA): TGCGCCAGCAGCTTGGACAGGGGTACGGGAGAGACCCAGTACTTC.

This clone occurred a few times. This rearrangement joins TRBV29-1 to TRBJ1-3, with D unclear. CDR3 length equals 14 residues. Germline lookup yields CDR1 SQVTM and CDR2 ANQGSEA. The V and J ends lost 6 bases and 1 base respectively, with 13 bases between them. DNA for the CDR3: TGCAGCGTAGACCGACTGGAATCTGGAAACACCATATATTTT. Protein: CSVDRLESGNTIYF.